This TCR beta chain was observed in a study of T-cell reconstitution after alpha-beta-depleted transplantation in children. A library of TCRbeta sequences, prepared with unique molecular identifiers, was generated. TCRdb re-analysed the PCR reads in MiXCR, keeping a single row per CDR3 protein. Found here are about 830,000 distinct CDR3 sequences, about 15% of them singletons; the top ten hold around 4.5%. The germline CDR1 and CDR2 sequences are SGDLS and YYNGEE. The V end lost 3 bases, the J end lost 0 bases, and 10 bases lay between the germline ends. This CDR3 contains 15 residues. This clonotype was detected only a few times.

This sequence originates from a male patient aged 10 to 17 who had a stem cell transplant for acute lymphoblastic leukemia, so the T cells may come from the graft donor. The sequencing used PBMCs, mostly from graft donor cells, collected 360 days after TCRalphabeta/CD19-depleted stem cell transplant. The rearrangement joins TRBV9 to TRBJ2-1; D call uncertain. CDR3 in amino acids: CASSDGWISYNEQFF. The CDR3 DNA follows: TGTGCCAGCAGCGATGGGTGGATCTCCTACAATGAGCAGTTCTTC.